The 23 T cell receptor beta chains given below trace back to one sample, sequenced in a study of T cells after yellow fever vaccination. TCRdb re-called the 5' RACE reads with MiXCR, one entry per CDR3 protein. The data show around 320,000 distinct CDR3 sequences, with 7.5% to 9% seen just once and approximately 3.5% held by the top ten. The material was CD4+ T cells sorted from PBMCs, obtained 5 days after the yellow fever booster vaccination. All receptors come from a man between 18 and 29 years old who received the YFV17D yellow fever vaccine.

This clonotype was seen once. This chain joins TRBV4-3 and TRBJ2-2; tentative D call: TRBD2 (5 bases). Germline loops: CDR1 LGHNA, CDR2 YSLEER. The ends were cut back, 3 bases at V and 4 bases at J, with 12 bases in the middle. CDR3 length equals 15 residues. The DNA of the CDR3 is TGCGCCAGCAGCCAGACGGACTTACCCACCGGGGAGCTGTTTTTT. As protein: CASSQTDLPTGELFF.

This clonotype showed up many times. The gene calls are TRBV29-1 and TRBJ2-7; 10 bases align to TRBD1. Germline values: CDR1 SQVTM, CDR2 ANQGSEA. The CDR3 extends over 15 amino acids. V lost 6 bases to trimming and J lost 1 base; unmatched junction nucleotides: 9. CDR3 sequence: CSVRTGQGWSYEQYF. The CDR3 bases are TGCAGCGTCAGGACGGGACAGGGGTGGTCCTACGAGCAGTACTTC.

This clonotype was picked up many times. The chain employs TRBV3-1 and TRBJ2-7, with 8 bases that match TRBD2. There are 16 residues in the CDR3. V was clipped by 1 base and J by 2 bases; unmatched bases: 7. From germline, CDR1 is LGHDT and CDR2 YNNKEL (reference sequence). The CDR3 nucleotides read TGTGCCAGCAGCCAAGCCACCGGGACTAGTACCTACGAGCAGTACTTC. It specifies CASSQATGTSTYEQYF.

This chain links TRBV27 with TRBJ2-7, with TRBD1 as a possible D gene (6 bases). Germline loops: CDR1 MNHEY, CDR2 SMNVEV (reference sequence). This CDR3 region has 14 residues. Trimming left V 0 bases short and J 7 bases short, with 13 bases between. CDR3 DNA sequence: TGTGCCAGCAGTTTATCGTACCAGGGGTGGGAGCAGTACTTC. This translates into CASSLSYQGWEQYF.

This clonotype occurred many times. This chain uses TRBV18 with TRBJ2-5; D possibly corresponds to TRBD2 (5 bases). Germline CDR1 and CDR2: KGHSH and LQKENI. The germline V and J ends were trimmed by 6 bases and 1 base, with 12 bases remaining between them. The CDR3 has 14 amino acids. CDR3 nucleotide sequence: TGTGCCAGCTCCACTCCGGGGTCCCAAGAGACCCAGTACTTC. Amino acid sequence: CASSTPGSQETQYF.

The genes are TRBV29-1 and TRBJ1-1; no definite D call. The V gene's germline CDR1 is SQVTM and CDR2 ANQGSEA. The CDR3 runs 13 residues. V was clipped by 4 bases and J by 1 base, with 10 bases between them. CDR3 residues: CSVGSQRNTEAFF. CDR3 DNA sequence: TGCAGCGTTGGGAGTCAGAGGAACACTGAAGCTTTCTTT.

J is TRBJ1-3 and V is TRBV7-8; D gene unclear. V was clipped by 1 base and J by 4 bases, with 11 bases between them. CDR3 size: 15 residues. Per germline, CDR1 SGHVS and CDR2 FQNEAQ. CDR3 loop: CASSLEAVSGNTIYF. As DNA, the CDR3 is TGTGCCAGCAGCTTAGAGGCAGTCTCCGGAAACACCATATATTTT.

This clonotype was recorded at least ten times. The chain has TRBV12-3 or TRBV12-4 and TRBJ1-2; unclear D gene. The CDR3 covers 13 residues. Trimming left V 1 base short and J 4 bases short, with 7 bases between. CDR3 protein: CASSLGVGYGYTF. CDR3 nucleotide sequence: TGTGCCAGCAGTTTAGGGGTAGGCTATGGCTACACCTTC.

The chain couples TRBV7-2 to TRBJ2-7, with 7 bases identical to TRBD1. Germline CDR1 reads SGHTA; CDR2 reads FQGNSA. The V gene end was trimmed by 3 bases and the J gene end by 0 bases; junction bases not matched to a gene: 2. The CDR3 totals 14 residues. CDR3 nucleotide sequence: TGTGCCAGCAGCTTGGGACAGATCTCCTACGAGCAGTACTTC. Residues: CASSLGQISYEQYF. Combining the CDR3 with reference TRBV7-2 and TRBJ2-7 gives the whole variable domain GAGVSQSPSNKVTEKGKDVELRCDPISGHTALYWYRQSLGQGLEFLIYFQGNSAPDKSGLPSDRFSAERTGGSVSTLTIQRTQQEDSAVYLCASSLGQISYEQYFGPGTRLTVT.

The V gene is TRBV21-1, the J gene TRBJ2-7; the D call in the table, TRBD1, was not verified against the DNA. TRBV21-1 is a documented pseudogene. The CDR3 contains 14 residues. The CDR3 nucleotides read TGTGCCAGCAGGAAACAGGGACCGCGGAGCGAGCAGTACGTC. Translated, it gives CASRKQGPRSEQYV.

This chain connects TRBV6-1 to TRBJ1-2; maybe TRBD1 (5 bases). V lost 3 bases and J 8 bases, leaving 19 bases between the germline ends. This CDR3 is built from 15 residues. Germline V lookup: CDR1 MNHNS, CDR2 SASEGT. The CDR3 nucleotides are TGTGCCAGCAGTGAGACATTCCCGGGGGGAAGCGGCTACACCTTC. Protein: CASSETFPGGSGYTF.

In its sample, this clonotype was seen a few times. The chain uses TRBV5-5 and TRBJ2-7; 9 nucleotides agree with TRBD1. There are 14 residues in the CDR3. The J segment lost 2 bases and the V segment lost 4 bases, leaving 4 bases of the junction unmatched. Germline CDR1 is SGHKS and CDR2 is YYEKEE (reference sequence). The CDR3 nucleotides are TGTGCCAGCAGCAGCCGACAGGGGGCCTACGAGCAGTACGTC. This codes for CASSSRQGAYEQYV.

The rearrangement uses TRBV20-1 and TRBJ1-1; D gene ambiguous. The CDR3 is made up of 11 amino acids. Germline CDR1 DFQATT, CDR2 SNEGSKA (reference sequence). V was cut by 4 bases and J by 1 base, with 4 bases left in between. CDR3 sequence: CSAKRNTEAFF. The CDR3 DNA sequence: TGCAGTGCTAAAAGGAACACTGAAGCTTTCTTT.

The rearrangement links TRBV10-3 to TRBJ1-2; TRBD1 might be the D (5 bases). The V end lost 4 bases, the J end lost 6 bases, and 6 bases lay between the germline ends. The CDR3 covers 11 residues. Germline V gene sequence: CDR1 ENHRY, CDR2 SYGVKD. CDR3 loop: CAISGGDGYTF. Written as DNA, the CDR3 is TGTGCCATCAGTGGGGGGGATGGCTACACCTTC.

A remark on this clonotype: One end of the junction fails to match germline, which may point to a read error. The rearrangement uses TRBV24-1 and TRBJ2-3; TRBD2 aligns across 8 bases. Per germline, CDR1 KGHDR and CDR2 SFDVKD. The CDR3 is 18 amino acids. The CDR3 region is CDTSDPTPGGSGTDTQYF. The CDR3 coding sequence is TGTGACACCAGTGATCCAACGCCGGGGGGGTCTGGCACAGATACGCAGTATTTT.

The chain uses TRBV6-1 and TRBJ2-6; D gene uncertain. This CDR3 spans 14 amino acids. With 5 bases removed from V and 0 bases from J, the gap between germline ends came to 5 bases. CDR1 is MNHNS, CDR2 SASEGT, per germline. The CDR3 DNA sequence: TGTGCCAGCAGTTTTTACTCTGGGGCCAACGTCCTGACTTTC. Amino acid sequence: CASSFYSGANVLTF.

A few counts support this clonotype. This chain connects TRBV9 to TRBJ2-1; the match to TRBD1 covers 8 bases. The CDR3 has 14 residues. CDR1 and CDR2 (germline): SGDLS, YYNGEE. V gave up 2 bases and J gave up 5 bases; unmatched junction bases: 3. The CDR3 sequence: CASSVDRVDNEQFF. The CDR3 DNA sequence: TGTGCCAGCAGCGTGGACAGGGTAGACAATGAGCAGTTCTTC.

This clonotype was seen a few times. The J gene is TRBJ1-6, the V gene TRBV3-1; unclear D gene. V lost 1 base, J lost 10 bases, and 14 bases lay in between. This CDR3 has 15 amino acids. Germline V lookup: CDR1 LGHDT, CDR2 YNNKEL (reference sequence). The CDR3 sequence is CASSQGPQAGSPLHF. The DNA for the CDR3 is TGTGCCAGCAGCCAAGGACCCCAGGCGGGGTCACCCCTCCACTTT.

At least ten counts were recorded for this clonotype. The V and J genes are TRBV6-5 and TRBJ1-5, with D possibly being TRBD1 (5 bases). Trimming pared 6 bases from V and 4 bases from J, leaving 19 bases between. Germline CDR1 MNHEY, CDR2 SVGAGI. CDR3 length: 16 amino acids. In DNA, the CDR3 is TGTGCCAGCAGCCCCGGCAGCTTAGGGGCGAATCAGCCCCAGCATTTT. Encoded protein: CASSPGSLGANQPQHF.

The rearrangement uses TRBV20-1 and TRBJ1-1; no firm D call. V lost 5 bases, J lost 0 bases, and 10 bases lay in between. Germline V gene lookup returns CDR1 DFQATT and CDR2 SNEGSKA (reference sequence). This CDR3 is 13 amino acids long. For the CDR3, the DNA is TGCAGTGCTGCTGAGCCCGTGAACACTGAAGCTTTCTTT. Protein: CSAAEPVNTEAFF.

The CDR3 sequence is CASSSIIHRVSTEAFF. The DNA for the CDR3 is TGTGCCAGCAGCTCAATTATCCACAGGGTTTCCACTGAAGCTTTCTTT. The chain employs TRBV7-2 and TRBJ1-1; D might be TRBD1 (6 bases). This CDR3 is built from 16 residues. V was clipped by 4 bases and J by 4 bases, with 19 bases between them. CDR1 is SGHTA, CDR2 FQGNSA, per germline.

This clonotype appeared a few times. The V gene is TRBV2, the J gene TRBJ2-3; 8 bases line up with TRBD2. V shed 8 bases and J 5 bases; nucleotides not matched to a gene: 9. The CDR3 runs 14 residues. From germline, CDR1 is SNHLY and CDR2 FYNNEI. The CDR3 nucleotides read TGTGCCAGCCTGGGGCGGGGGGCCCGAGATACGCAGTATTTT. Translating gives CASLGRGARDTQYF. The full variable domain, rest sourced from reference TRBV2 and TRBJ2-3, is EPEVTQTPSHQVTQMGQEVILRCVPISNHLYFYWYRQILGQKVEFLVSFYNNEISEKSEIFDDQFSVERPDGSNFTLKIRSTKLEDSAMYFCASLGRGARDTQYFGPGTRLTVL.

V usage is TRBV7-9 and J usage is TRBJ2-3; D possibly uses TRBD1 or TRBD2 (5 bases each). This CDR3 is 14 amino acids long. Germline values: CDR1 SEHNR, CDR2 FQNEAQ (reference sequence). Deletions cut 3 bases from V and 5 bases from J, with 12 bases between. CDR3 coding DNA: TGTGCCAGCAGCTTTGTCGGGGCGGGAGATACGCAGTATTTT. Translating it yields CASSFVGAGDTQYF. The whole variable domain, filled in from reference TRBV7-9 and TRBJ2-3, reads DTGVSQNPRHKITKRGQNVTFRCDPISEHNRLYWYRQTLGQGPEFLTYFQNEAQLEKSRLLSDRFSAERPKGSFSTLEIQRTEQGDSAMYLCASSFVGAGDTQYFGPGTRLTVL.